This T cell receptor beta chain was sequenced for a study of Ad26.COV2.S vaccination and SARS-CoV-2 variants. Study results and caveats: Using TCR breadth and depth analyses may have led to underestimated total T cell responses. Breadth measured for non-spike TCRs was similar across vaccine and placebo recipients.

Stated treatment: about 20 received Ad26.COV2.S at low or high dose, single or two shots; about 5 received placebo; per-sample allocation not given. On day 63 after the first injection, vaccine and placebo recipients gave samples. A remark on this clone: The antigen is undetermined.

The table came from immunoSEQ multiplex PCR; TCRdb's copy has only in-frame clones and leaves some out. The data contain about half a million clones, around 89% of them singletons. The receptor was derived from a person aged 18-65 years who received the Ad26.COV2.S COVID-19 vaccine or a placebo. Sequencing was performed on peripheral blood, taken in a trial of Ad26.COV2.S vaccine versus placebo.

This CDR3 reads CSRGRAGEQFF. Here the CDR3 DNA reads TGCAGTAGGGGGAGGGCAGGTGAGCAGTTCTTC. V is TRBV20-1 and J is TRBJ2-1, with a possible D match to TRBD2 (7 bases). Germline-derived CDR1 and CDR2 are DFQATT and SNEGSKA (reference sequence). The CDR3 consists of 11 residues. V lost 8 bases to trimming and J lost 9 bases, with 14 bases between them.